The 15 T cell receptor beta chains reported below all come from one sample, sequenced in a study of T cells in Graves' hyperthyroidism and ophthalmopathy. It was RNA transcripts that yielded the amplified TCR beta CDR3 regions. When the TCR CDR3 underwent first-round RT-PCR, the HTBI primer set was used. TCRdb processed the multiplex PCR reads anew with MiXCR; each CDR3 protein has one entry. The sample carries around 350,000 distinct CDR3 sequences, 19% recorded once. Sample: blood. The source of these receptors is a woman in her late teens or twenties with Graves' hyperthyroidism.

This clonotype was seen many times. The conserved phenylalanine or tryptophan is not found at the CDR3 terminus, so this likely reflects a read error. The V gene is TRBV6-1, the J gene TRBJ2-3, with D perhaps being TRBD1 or TRBD2 (6 bases each). There are 14 residues in the CDR3. V was pared by 5 bases and J by 2 bases, with 11 bases between. Per germline, CDR1 MNHNS and CDR2 SASEGT. CDR3 region: CASSRWGATDTQYL. The CDR3 coding sequence is TGTGCCAGCAGTCGCTGGGGGGCCACAGATACGCAGTATCTT.

This clonotype was detected only once. The V and J genes are TRBV30 and TRBJ2-7, with D possibly being TRBD2 (5 bases). V was shortened by 8 bases and J by 0 bases, with 20 bases between the two germline ends. Germline CDR1 reads GTSNPN; CDR2 reads SVGIG (reference sequence). CDR3 length equals 15 residues. The DNA of the CDR3 is TGTGCCAGCAGGTTCGTTATAGGGAGCTCCTACGAGCAGTACTTC. It translates to CASRFVIGSSYEQYF.

This clonotype was picked up many times. This chain uses TRBV28 with TRBJ1-2; a possible D gene is TRBD1 (5 bases). This CDR3 contains 14 residues. Trimming stripped 3 bases from V and 3 bases from J, with 11 bases between. The germline gives CDR1 MDHEN, CDR2 SYDVKM. DNA for the CDR3: TGTGCCAGCAGTTTTCAGGGCACAGACTATGGCTACACCTTC. It translates to CASSFQGTDYGYTF.

There are many counts of this clonotype. The V gene is TRBV12-3 or TRBV12-4, the J gene TRBJ1-5; TRBD1 matches at 7 bases. Unmatched junction bases numbered 7, after V lost 5 bases and J lost 6 bases. The CDR3 contains 14 residues. This CDR3 reads CASSRGTVGQPQHF. The DNA of the CDR3 is TGTGCCAGCAGTCGTGGGACAGTAGGTCAGCCCCAGCATTTT.

The chain links TRBV7-9 to TRBJ2-7, with D unclear. The CDR3 is made up of 13 amino acids. CDR1 and CDR2 from the germline V gene are SEHNR and FQNEAQ (reference sequence). The germline V and J ends were trimmed by 2 bases and 5 bases, with 10 bases remaining between them. DNA of the CDR3: TGTGCCAGCAGCTTATCCCCCTTTGACGAGCAGTACTTC. Translated: CASSLSPFDEQYF.

This clonotype was counted ten times or more. The V gene is TRBV10-3, the J gene TRBJ2-7; 7 nucleotides align to TRBD2. Trimming removed 5 bases from V and 6 bases from J; junction bases left unmatched: 16. The V gene's germline CDR1 is ENHRY and CDR2 SYGVKD. This CDR3 contains 16 residues. This chain's CDR3 is CAISSSLAEGLREQYF. CDR3 DNA sequence: TGTGCCATCAGTAGTAGCCTAGCGGAGGGTCTCCGCGAGCAGTACTTC.

This clonotype was counted at least ten times. The chain recombines TRBV20-1 with TRBJ1-1; D possibly corresponds to TRBD1 (6 bases). Per germline, CDR1 DFQATT and CDR2 SNEGSKA (reference sequence). V was clipped by 7 bases and J by 3 bases, with 12 bases between them. The CDR3 is 12 amino acids. Here the CDR3 DNA reads TGCAGTGTGGGGGCTTTCGACACTGAAGCTTTCTTT. Its protein is CSVGAFDTEAFF.

The CDR3 DNA is TGTGCCAGCAGTCCCTCCAATCAGGGAACGGGCACTGAAGCTTTCTTT. The encoded protein is CASSPSNQGTGTEAFF. The rearrangement uses TRBV12-3 or TRBV12-4 and TRBJ1-1; D perhaps matches TRBD1 (5 bases). Trimming cost V 5 bases and J 4 bases, with 20 bases left between them. This CDR3 comprises 16 residues.

The chain combines TRBV12-3 or TRBV12-4 with TRBJ1-2; no clear D gene. Trimming took off 0 bases at V and 0 bases at J, with 8 bases between the two ends. The CDR3 consists of 15 residues. This CDR3 reads CASSLAPEANYGYTF. The CDR3 DNA reads as TGTGCCAGCAGTTTAGCGCCGGAAGCTAACTATGGCTACACCTTC.

This clonotype has at least ten counts. The rearrangement links TRBV5-1 to TRBJ2-2; tentatively, D is TRBD2 (5 bases). From germline, CDR1 is SGHRS and CDR2 YFSETQ. CDR3 length: 15 residues. V was clipped by 7 bases and J by 1 base, with 14 bases between them. The CDR3 here is CASAEVARNTGELFF. CDR3 nucleotide sequence: TGCGCCAGCGCGGAGGTAGCGCGGAACACCGGGGAGCTGTTTTTT.

This clonotype was recorded many times. The rearrangement uses TRBV7-2 and TRBJ1-3; D not certain. CDR1 is SGHTA, CDR2 FQGNSA, per germline. V was shortened by 0 bases and J by 7 bases, with 10 bases between the two germline ends. The length of the CDR3 is 14 residues. CDR3: CASSLAHSVNTIYF. DNA for the CDR3: TGTGCCAGCAGCTTAGCACATTCGGTGAACACCATATATTTT.

This clonotype was seen at least ten times. The chain links TRBV6-2 or TRBV6-3 to TRBJ1-3, with 9 bases aligning to TRBD1. Germline assignment: CDR1 MNHEY and CDR2 SVGEGT. This CDR3 comprises 19 residues. The V gene end was trimmed by 7 bases and the J gene end by 0 bases; junction bases not matched to a gene: 16. Here the CDR3 reads CASTTGGEGGSSSGNTIYF. As DNA, the CDR3 is TGTGCCAGCACCACAGGGGGCGAAGGTGGATCGAGCTCTGGAAACACCATATATTTT.

This clonotype has ten or more counts. This chain links TRBV20-1 with TRBJ2-5; D is possibly TRBD2 (5 bases). The CDR3 has 14 amino acids. V was pared by 5 bases and J by 2 bases, with 15 bases between. The germline CDR1 and CDR2 sequences are DFQATT and SNEGSKA (reference sequence). The CDR3 spells CSAYVPAGQETQYF. CDR3 DNA sequence: TGCAGTGCTTACGTCCCCGCGGGTCAAGAGACCCAGTACTTC.

In its sample, this clonotype was seen many times. The chain carries TRBV20-1 and TRBJ1-2, with 9 nucleotides matching TRBD1. Unmatched junction bases numbered 10, after V lost 5 bases and J lost 6 bases. Germline V gene sequence: CDR1 DFQATT, CDR2 SNEGSKA (reference sequence). CDR3 length: 14 residues. The CDR3 DNA reads as TGCAGTGCTTCAAGAGACAGGGGGGGAGATGGCTACACCTTC. Translating it yields CSASRDRGGDGYTF.

This clonotype was picked up a small number of times. V and J are TRBV19 and TRBJ1-5; D gene ambiguous. The V gene's germline CDR1 is LNHDA and CDR2 SQIVND (reference sequence). The CDR3 length is 14 residues. V was shortened by 5 bases and J by 9 bases, with 17 bases between the two germline ends. The CDR3 is CASSSKGTEGPQHF. The CDR3 region has the DNA TGTGCCAGTAGTTCGAAGGGCACGGAGGGGCCCCAGCATTTT.